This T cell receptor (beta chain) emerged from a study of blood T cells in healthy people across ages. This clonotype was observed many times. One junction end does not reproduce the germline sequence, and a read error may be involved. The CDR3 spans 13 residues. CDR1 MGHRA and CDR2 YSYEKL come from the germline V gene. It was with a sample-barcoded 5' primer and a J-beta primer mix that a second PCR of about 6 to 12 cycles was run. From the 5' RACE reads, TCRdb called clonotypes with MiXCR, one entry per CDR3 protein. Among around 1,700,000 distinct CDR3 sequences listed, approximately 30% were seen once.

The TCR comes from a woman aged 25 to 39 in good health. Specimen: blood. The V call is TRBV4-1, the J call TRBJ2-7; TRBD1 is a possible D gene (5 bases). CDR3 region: CASSQVDSYEQYF. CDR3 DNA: TGTGCCAGCAGCCAAGTAGACAGCTACGAGCAGTACTTC.